The 28 T cell receptor beta chains below were found in one sample sequenced in a study of T cell repertoires in cytomegalovirus infection. TCRdb analysed the reads with MiXCR anew, one entry per CDR3 protein. The sample shows 300,000 or so distinct CDR3 sequences, 9.6% of them seen only once. The sample comprised PBMCs. All receptors come from a human donor in good health (CMV status not recorded). Some clones in this sample may be carry-over from other donors' samples.

This clonotype was seen at least ten times. The rearrangement joins TRBV7-2 to TRBJ1-1; no clear D. This CDR3 has 16 residues. The ends were cut back, 2 bases at V and 1 base at J, with 14 bases in the middle. The germline V gene has CDR1 SGHTA and CDR2 FQGNSA. The CDR3 spells CASSLPATVQNTEAFF. The CDR3 nucleotides are TGTGCCAGCAGCTTACCCGCTACGGTTCAGAACACTGAAGCTTTCTTT.

This clonotype was seen repeatedly, ten times or more. CDR3 sequence reads: CASSYPGQFYGYTF. Here the CDR3 DNA reads TGTGCCAGCAGTTACCCTGGACAGTTTTATGGCTACACCTTC. The chain uses TRBV6-6 and TRBJ1-2; D perhaps matches TRBD1 (6 bases). Germline lookup yields CDR1 MNHNY and CDR2 SVGAGI (reference sequence). The CDR3 length is 14 residues. Trimming cost V 2 bases and J 5 bases, with 12 bases left between them.

The chain has TRBV20-1 and TRBJ1-6; 9 nucleotides agree with TRBD1. CDR1 is DFQATT and CDR2 is SNEGSKA in the germline V gene (reference sequence). This CDR3 has 15 amino acids. The V gene end was trimmed by 3 bases and the J gene end by 7 bases; junction bases not matched to a gene: 7. Written as DNA, the CDR3 is TGCAGTGCTAGGACTCCGGGACAGGGAAATTCACCCCTCCACTTT. Translating it yields CSARTPGQGNSPLHF.

At least ten counts were recorded for this clonotype. The chain has TRBV7-2 and TRBJ1-1, with TRBD1 identical over 9 bases. V trimming: 3 bases; J trimming: 4 bases; junction bases outside the gene matches: 3. The CDR3 runs to 14 residues. CDR1 is SGHTA and CDR2 is FQGNSA in the germline V gene. Written as DNA, the CDR3 is TGTGCCAGCAGCTTCGCGACAGGGGGCACTGAAGCTTTCTTT. This sequence encodes CASSFATGGTEAFF. The full variable domain, its missing parts supplied by reference TRBV7-2 and TRBJ1-1, is GAGVSQSPSNKVTEKGKDVELRCDPISGHTALYWYRQSLGQGLEFLIYFQGNSAPDKSGLPSDRFSAERTGGSVSTLTIQRTQQEDSAVYLCASSFATGGTEAFFGQGTRLTVV.

The chain has TRBV6-6 and TRBJ2-7; TRBD1 or TRBD2 may be the D gene (5 bases each). The V end was cut by 2 bases, the J end by 0 bases, with 14 bases between. Germline V gives CDR1 MNHNY, CDR2 SVGAGI (reference sequence). CDR3 size: 16 residues. The CDR3 is CASSYLWDVSSYEQYF. CDR3 sequence (DNA): TGTGCCAGCAGTTACCTATGGGACGTCAGCTCCTACGAGCAGTACTTC.

This clonotype was observed many times. The rearrangement joins TRBV28 to TRBJ1-5; D gene uncertain. This CDR3 has 15 residues. The V gene's germline CDR1 is MDHEN and CDR2 SYDVKM. V shed 3 bases and J shed 2 bases, with 11 bases lying between them. CDR3 DNA sequence: TGTGCCAGCAGTTTCTCAGGAGAAGGCAATCAGCCCCAGCATTTT. This encodes CASSFSGEGNQPQHF.

This clonotype was observed at least ten times. The rearrangement joins TRBV20-1 to TRBJ1-5; the match to TRBD1 covers 9 bases. Germline CDR1 and CDR2: DFQATT and SNEGSKA (reference sequence). This CDR3 has 14 amino acids. With 4 bases clipped from V and 2 bases from J, the junction kept 3 bases outside the gene matches. The CDR3 sequence is CSATWTGGNQPQHF. CDR3 DNA: TGCAGTGCTACCTGGACAGGGGGCAATCAGCCCCAGCATTTT.

This clonotype was seen many times. The chain employs TRBV5-6 and TRBJ2-1; a weak D match, TRBD2 (5 bases). V lost 4 bases and J 3 bases, leaving 11 bases between the germline ends. In germline, CDR1 is SGHDT, CDR2 YYEEEE. The CDR3 has 14 amino acids. Here the CDR3 DNA reads TGTGCCAGCAGCCGGACTGTCGACTACAATGAGCAGTTCTTC. Encoded protein: CASSRTVDYNEQFF.

Many counts were recorded for this clonotype. The rearrangement links TRBV10-3 to TRBJ1-6; maybe TRBD1 (5 bases). The CDR3 spans 17 residues. CDR1 and CDR2 (germline): ENHRY, SYGVKD. V lost 4 bases, J lost 3 bases, and 16 bases lay in between. CDR3 in DNA: TGTGCCATCAGTGGTAGGGGTGAGACAGTCTATAATTCACCCCTCCACTTT. Translated: CAISGRGETVYNSPLHF.

This clonotype was observed a few times. The chain carries TRBV19 and TRBJ1-5; D ambiguous. The CDR3 is made up of 14 amino acids. In germline, CDR1 is LNHDA, CDR2 SQIVND (reference sequence). The V end was cut by 6 bases, the J end by 0 bases, with 9 bases between. For the CDR3, the DNA is TGTGCCAGTAGAGGAAGGGATAGCAATCAGCCCCAGCATTTT. It codes for CASRGRDSNQPQHF.

There are many counts of this clonotype. The V gene is TRBV12-3 or TRBV12-4, the J gene TRBJ2-1; 12 nucleotides agree with TRBD2. After removal of 4 bases from V and 0 bases from J, the junction contained 7 bases not matched to a gene. The CDR3 totals 18 residues. The CDR3 sequence is CASSSRTSGIDSYNEQFF. The CDR3, as DNA: TGTGCCAGCAGTTCCCGGACTAGCGGGATTGACTCCTACAATGAGCAGTTCTTC.

This clonotype was counted between two and nine times. The V gene is TRBV9, the J gene TRBJ2-1, with 12 bases matching TRBD1. The germline V gene encodes CDR1 SGDLS and CDR2 YYNGEE. V lost 0 bases and J lost 9; bases outside the gene matches: 7. This CDR3 region has 16 residues. The CDR3 sequence is CASSVGRGTGGREQFF. Written as DNA, the CDR3 is TGTGCCAGCAGCGTAGGAAGGGGGACAGGGGGCCGTGAGCAGTTCTTC.

This clonotype was observed many times. The V call is TRBV20-1, the J call TRBJ1-6; D not resolved. Germline V gene sequence: CDR1 DFQATT, CDR2 SNEGSKA (reference sequence). The CDR3 extends over 13 amino acids. Trimming took off 3 bases at V and 3 bases at J, with 6 bases between the two ends. The CDR3 sequence is CSASEGYNSPLHF. Here the CDR3 DNA reads TGCAGTGCTAGTGAAGGCTATAATTCACCCCTCCACTTT.

This rearrangement joins TRBV7-6 to TRBJ2-1; 8 nucleotides match TRBD1. Germline V lookup: CDR1 SGHVS, CDR2 FNYEAQ. The V gene end was trimmed by 6 bases and the J gene end by 0 bases; junction bases not matched to a gene: 13. The CDR3 runs 18 residues. The CDR3 spells CASSLNYRGVSSYNEQFF. The CDR3 nucleotides are TGTGCCAGCAGTCTTAATTACAGGGGGGTAAGCTCCTACAATGAGCAGTTCTTC.

The table lists this clonotype with many counts. The chain carries TRBV12-3 or TRBV12-4 and TRBJ1-1; D is unclear. V was cut by 7 bases and J by 1 base, with 7 bases left in between. The CDR3 runs to 12 residues. CDR3 in DNA: TGTGCCAGCACCGACAAGAACACTGAAGCTTTCTTT. It specifies CASTDKNTEAFF.

This clonotype was seen only a few times. The chain is built from TRBV18 and TRBJ1-6, with D perhaps matching TRBD1 (5 bases). There are 14 residues in the CDR3. Per germline, CDR1 KGHSH and CDR2 LQKENI. With 2 bases removed from V and 9 bases from J, the gap between germline ends came to 11 bases. CDR3 bases: TGTGCCAGCTCACCAACGGGGACTACTTCACCCCTCCACTTT. Translated: CASSPTGTTSPLHF.

At least ten counts were recorded for this clonotype. J is TRBJ1-2 and V is TRBV7-9; D might be TRBD1 (6 bases). CDR1 is SEHNR, CDR2 FQNEAQ, per germline (reference sequence). The CDR3 runs 16 residues. V shed 5 bases and J shed 3 bases, with 19 bases lying between them. The CDR3 region is CASSPLGIDRHYGYTF. Written as DNA, the CDR3 is TGTGCCAGCAGCCCGCTTGGGATCGACAGGCACTATGGCTACACCTTC.

This clonotype was seen more than once but under ten times. V is TRBV29-1 and J is TRBJ2-3; possible D gene TRBD2, 6 bases. The V and J ends lost 6 bases and 0 bases respectively, with 13 bases between them. Germline-derived CDR1 and CDR2 are SQVTM and ANQGSEA. The CDR3 has 14 amino acids. CDR3 in amino acids: CSVGGGTSTDTQYF. The CDR3 nucleotides are TGCAGCGTGGGTGGGGGGACTAGCACAGATACGCAGTATTTT.

The J gene is TRBJ1-2, the V gene TRBV28; D is ambiguous. Trimming cost V 3 bases and J 4 bases, with 3 bases left between them. The CDR3 covers 11 residues. CDR1 and CDR2 (germline): MDHEN, SYDVKM. This CDR3 is CASSFIYGYTF. DNA of the CDR3: TGTGCCAGCAGTTTTATCTATGGCTACACCTTC.

This clonotype is a singleton in its sample. J is TRBJ2-1 and V is TRBV9; 8 nucleotides match TRBD2. The V gene's germline CDR1 is SGDLS and CDR2 YYNGEE. There are 18 residues in the CDR3. V lost 0 bases and J lost 4; bases outside the gene matches: 12. The CDR3 DNA is TGTGCCAGCAGCGTAGCTCCCCCGAGGGTAGCGGGGTACAATGAGCAGTTCTTC. Translation gives CASSVAPPRVAGYNEQFF.

The chain is built from TRBV2 and TRBJ1-4; 8 bases are shared with TRBD1. CDR1 is SNHLY and CDR2 is FYNNEI in the germline V gene. The trim removed 11 bases at V and 8 bases at J, leaving 16 bases unmatched. The CDR3 loop spans 15 amino acids. The chain's CDR3 is CASSLRTGTLEKLFF. The CDR3 region has the DNA TGTGCCTCCTCTCTCCGGACAGGGACGTTGGAAAAACTGTTTTTT. The entire variable domain, with the rest obtained from reference TRBV2 and TRBJ1-4, is as follows: EPEVTQTPSHQVTQMGQEVILRCVPISNHLYFYWYRQILGQKVEFLVSFYNNEISEKSEIFDDQFSVERPDGSNFTLKIRSTKLEDSAMYFCASSLRTGTLEKLFFGSGTQLSVL.

The sample holds many counts of this clonotype. The chain couples TRBV7-9 to TRBJ2-3, with D tentatively TRBD2 (5 bases). Germline V lookup: CDR1 SEHNR, CDR2 FQNEAQ (reference sequence). The CDR3 contains 17 residues. With 4 bases removed from V and 5 bases from J, the gap between germline ends came to 22 bases. The CDR3 sequence: CASSSGAVAFVGDTQYF. The CDR3 region has the DNA TGTGCCAGCAGCTCTGGAGCGGTGGCCTTTGTTGGAGATACGCAGTATTTT.

This clonotype appeared many times. The chain recombines TRBV3-1 with TRBJ2-7, with D uncertain. CDR3 size: 14 residues. Trimming cost V 1 base and J 0 bases, with 7 bases left between them. In germline, CDR1 is LGHDT, CDR2 YNNKEL (reference sequence). The CDR3 loop is CASSQGTISYEQYF. The CDR3 DNA follows: TGTGCCAGCAGCCAAGGGACCATCTCCTACGAGCAGTACTTC.

This clonotype was detected many times. The chain couples TRBV6-2 or TRBV6-3 to TRBJ2-2, with D maybe TRBD2 (5 bases). The CDR3 has 12 amino acids. CDR1 is MNHEY and CDR2 is SVGEGT in the germline V gene. V was pared by 7 bases and J by 4 bases, with 7 bases between. The CDR3 sequence is CASNEGTGELFF. CDR3 coding DNA: TGTGCCAGCAACGAGGGCACCGGGGAGCTGTTTTTT.

This clonotype occurred a few times. The V call is TRBV29-1, the J call TRBJ2-7; possibly TRBD2 for D (5 bases). Trimming took 5 bases from V and 2 from J, leaving 13 bases between them. Germline CDR1 and CDR2: SQVTM and ANQGSEA. The CDR3 spans 13 residues. CDR3 in amino acids: CSVRGGETYEQYF. The CDR3 DNA reads as TGCAGCGTTCGGGGTGGGGAGACCTACGAGCAGTACTTC.

This clonotype was seen repeatedly, ten times or more. This chain links TRBV6-2 or TRBV6-3 with TRBJ1-5; 9 bases fit TRBD1. V was clipped by 6 bases and J by 7 bases; unmatched bases: 4. This CDR3 is 13 amino acids long. The germline V gene has CDR1 MNHEY and CDR2 SVGEGT. CDR3 amino acids: CASRQQGAQPQHF. CDR3 in DNA: TGTGCCAGCAGACAACAGGGGGCCCAGCCCCAGCATTTT.

This clonotype was counted at least ten times. V and J are TRBV12-3 or TRBV12-4 and TRBJ2-6, with D unresolved. The CDR3 loop spans 15 amino acids. V was pared by 2 bases and J by 4 bases, with 9 bases between. Written as DNA, the CDR3 is TGTGCCAGCAGTTTACGGACGAACGGGGCCAACGTCCTGACTTTC. It translates to CASSLRTNGANVLTF.

This clonotype was seen at least ten times. The V call is TRBV7-2, the J call TRBJ1-5; D is unclear. V was trimmed by 1 base and J by 11 bases, leaving 15 bases between them. Germline V CDR1 and CDR2: SGHTA, FQGNSA. The CDR3 is made up of 14 amino acids. The CDR3: CASSLEVPWQAQHF. The CDR3 DNA is TGTGCCAGCAGCTTAGAGGTCCCATGGCAAGCCCAGCATTTT.